These 28 T cell receptor beta chains originate from one sample sequenced in a study of T cells after yellow fever vaccination. TCRdb redid the calling of the 5' RACE reads with MiXCR, one entry per CDR3 protein. The table has approximately 510,000 distinct CDR3 sequences, less than 25% seen once. The specimen was PBMCs, collected approximately 20 days after the first yellow fever vaccination. The receptor set was obtained from a man aged 18 to 29 who received the YFV17D yellow fever vaccine.

This clonotype was observed many times. The rearrangement joins TRBV7-2 to TRBJ1-5; TRBD1 might be the D (5 bases). This CDR3 is 15 amino acids long. V was trimmed by 5 bases and J by 3 bases, leaving 14 bases between them. CDR1 is SGHTA, CDR2 FQGNSA, per germline. The CDR3 sequence is CASSVAAGPNQPQHF. The CDR3 bases are TGTGCCAGCAGCGTCGCGGCAGGGCCCAATCAGCCCCAGCATTTT. The full variable domain, in which reference TRBV7-2 and TRBJ1-5 provide the parts outside the CDR3, is GAGVSQSPSNKVTEKGKDVELRCDPISGHTALYWYRQSLGQGLEFLIYFQGNSAPDKSGLPSDRFSAERTGGSVSTLTIQRTQQEDSAVYLCASSVAAGPNQPQHFGDGTRLSIL.

The V and J genes are TRBV7-9 and TRBJ1-2; D unclear. Germline V lookup: CDR1 SEHNR, CDR2 FQNEAQ (reference sequence). The CDR3 contains 16 residues. V lost 1 base to trimming and J lost 4 bases, with 16 bases between them. The CDR3, as DNA: TGTGCCAGCAGCTTAGGAGGCCCCCTCAGCAGCTATGGCTACACCTTC. Amino acids: CASSLGGPLSSYGYTF.

This clonotype was counted ten times or more. This chain connects TRBV3-1 to TRBJ2-1; 7 positions agree with TRBD2. Germline V gene sequence: CDR1 LGHDT, CDR2 YNNKEL (reference sequence). The V gene end was trimmed by 4 bases and the J gene end by 8 bases; junction bases not matched to a gene: 5. The CDR3 is 13 amino acids. CDR3 amino acids: CASSRGEGYEQFF. DNA of the CDR3: TGTGCCAGCAGCCGTGGGGAGGGTTATGAGCAGTTCTTC.

This clonotype has more than one count but fewer than ten. The V gene is TRBV4-2, the J gene TRBJ2-5; no definite D call. From germline, CDR1 is LGHNA and CDR2 YNFKEQ. The CDR3 sequence is 15 residues long. Trimming took 1 base from V and 3 from J, leaving 12 bases between them. The CDR3 here is CASSQGARTKETQYF. The DNA of the CDR3 is TGTGCCAGCAGCCAAGGTGCCCGGACGAAAGAGACCCAGTACTTC.

This clonotype has just a few counts. The rearrangement joins TRBV7-8 to TRBJ1-1; perhaps TRBD1 as D (5 bases). CDR3 size: 13 residues. The V gene lost 1 base and the J gene lost 11 bases, with 14 bases spanning the gap. The germline gives CDR1 SGHVS, CDR2 FQNEAQ. CDR3: CASSLEQARAAFF. CDR3 nucleotides: TGTGCCAGCAGCTTAGAACAGGCCCGTGCTGCTTTCTTT.

This clonotype was seen more than once but under ten times. The chain joins TRBV6-1 to TRBJ1-1; D unresolved. CDR1 MNHNS and CDR2 SASEGT come from the germline V gene. The CDR3 covers 13 residues. Trimming pared 7 bases from V and 3 bases from J, leaving 12 bases between. As DNA, the CDR3 is TGTGCCAGCATGGCGGCATTTTACACTGAAGCTTTCTTT. Its translation: CASMAAFYTEAFF.

This clonotype has more than one count but fewer than ten. V and J are TRBV7-2 and TRBJ2-3; D might be TRBD1 (5 bases). This CDR3 comprises 14 residues. Germline loops: CDR1 SGHTA, CDR2 FQGNSA. V was trimmed by 1 base and J by 6 bases, leaving 11 bases between them. The CDR3 DNA follows: TGTGCCAGCAGCTTAGGCGCAGGGATGGATACGCAGTATTTT. Protein: CASSLGAGMDTQYF.

This clonotype was observed a few times. The J gene is TRBJ1-1, the V gene TRBV7-2; D not resolved. Germline-derived CDR1 and CDR2 are SGHTA and FQGNSA. The CDR3 length is 14 residues. Trimming pared 4 bases from V and 6 bases from J, leaving 15 bases between. CDR3 protein: CASSSSRPGAEAFF. The CDR3 bases are TGTGCCAGCAGCTCCTCCCGACCCGGGGCTGAAGCTTTCTTT.

This clonotype has a count of ten or more. The rearrangement joins TRBV27 to TRBJ2-3; D is undetermined. Germline V CDR1 and CDR2: MNHEY, SMNVEV (reference sequence). There are 13 residues in the CDR3. V dropped 1 base and J dropped 4 bases, with 6 bases sitting between them. The CDR3 DNA reads TGTGCCAGCAGTTTATTTGAGGCAGATACGCAGTATTTT. This translates into CASSLFEADTQYF.

The CDR3 reads CSARLAGGPDTQYF. The CDR3 DNA is TGCAGTGCTAGACTAGCGGGGGGGCCAGATACGCAGTATTTT. This chain links TRBV20-1 with TRBJ2-3; TRBD2 matches at 12 bases. The CDR3 covers 14 residues. The V gene end was trimmed by 2 bases and the J gene end by 4 bases; junction bases not matched to a gene: 1. CDR1 and CDR2 (germline): DFQATT, SNEGSKA (reference sequence).

With respect to this clonotype: Its ends do not fully match the called genes, so a read error is possible. This chain connects TRBV5-5 to TRBJ2-1; D not certain. This CDR3 is built from 13 residues. In germline, CDR1 is SGHKS, CDR2 YYEKEE (reference sequence). DNA for the CDR3: TGTGCCAGCGGCCCCGGCTCCCACAATGAGCAGTTCTTC. This sequence encodes CASGPGSHNEQFF.

Here the CDR3 DNA reads TGTGCCAGAGACGCCCTACCGGGACAGGCTGGGTTCGGCTACACCTTC. Translated: CARDALPGQAGFGYTF. J is TRBJ1-2 and V is TRBV5-8; TRBD1 aligns across 8 bases. Per the germline V gene, CDR1 is SGHTS and CDR2 is YDEGEE. The CDR3 is made up of 16 amino acids. The J segment lost 8 bases and the V segment lost 8 bases, leaving 20 bases of the junction unmatched.

Ten or more counts support this clonotype. The V and J genes are TRBV5-1 and TRBJ1-2, with 9 bases that match TRBD1. V was pared by 4 bases and J by 7 bases, with 5 bases of the junction left unmatched. The CDR3 length is 13 residues. Germline CDR1 reads SGHRS; CDR2 reads YFSETQ. The CDR3 DNA reads as TGCGCCAGCAGCGAGGGACAGGGAAGTGGCTACACCTTC. Translation: CASSEGQGSGYTF.

This clonotype has more than one count but fewer than ten. The CDR3 DNA follows: TGCGCCAGCAGCGCCACAGGGGCCGGAGGGCACGAGCAGTACTTC. Protein sequence: CASSATGAGGHEQYF. The chain combines TRBV5-1 with TRBJ2-7, with D tentatively TRBD1 (7 bases). Germline V gene sequence: CDR1 SGHRS, CDR2 YFSETQ. The CDR3 runs to 15 residues. Trimming pared 4 bases from V and 5 bases from J, leaving 19 bases between.

This clonotype was observed a handful of times. V is TRBV7-8 and J is TRBJ1-5; D ambiguous. The length of the CDR3 is 16 residues. Trimming took 1 base from V and 6 from J, leaving 16 bases between them. In germline, CDR1 is SGHVS, CDR2 FQNEAQ. The CDR3 nucleotides are TGTGCCAGCAGCTTAGTCGCGGGTTGGGGTTTTCAGCCCCAGCATTTT. It encodes CASSLVAGWGFQPQHF.

This clonotype showed up many times. The chain combines TRBV10-3 with TRBJ2-5; no definite D call. V lost 0 bases to trimming and J lost 2 bases, with 7 bases between them. The CDR3 has 14 residues. Germline V CDR1 and CDR2: ENHRY, SYGVKD. The CDR3 bases are TGTGCCATCAGTGAGTCGCGGACGCAAGAGACCCAGTACTTC. It translates to CAISESRTQETQYF.

A note on this clonotype: One end of the junction fails to match germline, which may point to a read error. The V and J genes are TRBV4-1 and TRBJ2-3; possibly TRBD1 or TRBD2 for D (5 bases each). Per germline, CDR1 MGHRA and CDR2 YSYEKL. The length of the CDR3 is 19 residues. CDR3 DNA: TGCGCCAGAAGCCAAGCGGTCGGGGCTGCCCTTCCTAACACAGATACGCAGTATTTT. This gives the protein CARSQAVGAALPNTDTQYF.

There are a few counts of this clonotype. The chain has TRBV12-3 or TRBV12-4 and TRBJ1-2; 8 nucleotides line up with TRBD1. The CDR3 extends over 15 amino acids. With 4 bases clipped from V and 4 bases from J, the junction kept 8 bases outside the gene matches. In nucleotides, the CDR3 is TGTGCCAGCAGTTCCCGGGACAGGCCGTTCTATGGCTACACCTTC. It codes for CASSSRDRPFYGYTF.

This clonotype was observed many times. V gene TRBV6-1 combines with J gene TRBJ2-1, with 7 nucleotides matching TRBD2. The CDR3 length is 15 residues. The ends lost 2 bases at V and 4 bases at J; junction bases unmatched: 5. Germline CDR1 MNHNS, CDR2 SASEGT. The DNA of the CDR3 is TGTGCCAGCAGTGAATTAGCGGGCGATTACAATGAGCAGTTCTTC. This sequence encodes CASSELAGDYNEQFF.

The rearrangement uses TRBV2 and TRBJ1-4; D is ambiguous. V was cut by 7 bases and J by 0 bases, with 9 bases left in between. CDR1 and CDR2 (germline): SNHLY, FYNNEI. The length of the CDR3 is 14 residues. CDR3 nucleotide sequence: TGTGCCAGCACTTGGTTTTCAACTAATGAAAAACTGTTTTTT. The encoded protein is CASTWFSTNEKLFF.

This sequence joins TRBV5-1 and TRBJ2-2; possible D gene TRBD2, 6 bases. This CDR3 is built from 17 residues. Germline V gives CDR1 SGHRS, CDR2 YFSETQ. The ends were cut back, 3 bases at V and 4 bases at J, with 19 bases in the middle. This CDR3 reads CASSSTGTSKGTGELFF. The DNA for the CDR3 is TGCGCCAGCAGCTCGACCGGGACTTCCAAGGGCACCGGGGAGCTGTTTTTT.

This clonotype was seen a few times. The chain joins TRBV3-1 to TRBJ2-5, with 11 bases identical to TRBD1. CDR1 LGHDT and CDR2 YNNKEL come from the germline V gene (reference sequence). V dropped 4 bases and J dropped 2; count of bases not matched to a gene: 6. This CDR3 spans 16 amino acids. For the CDR3, the DNA is TGTGCCAGCAGCCTAAGGGACAGGGGGAGGCAAGAGACCCAGTACTTC. The encoded protein is CASSLRDRGRQETQYF.

This clonotype was seen a handful of times. V and J are TRBV7-3 and TRBJ2-7, with D perhaps given as TRBD1 or TRBD2 (5 bases each). The CDR3 runs 14 residues. Trimming removed 2 bases at V and 3 bases at J, with 11 bases between. Germline loops: CDR1 SGHTA, CDR2 FQGTGA. The chain's CDR3 is CASSLWGKDYEQYF. For the CDR3, the DNA is TGTGCCAGCAGCTTATGGGGGAAGGACTACGAGCAGTACTTC.

The chain joins TRBV28 to TRBJ2-7; tentatively, D is TRBD2 (5 bases). V was clipped by 1 base and J by 6 bases, with 10 bases between them. The germline gives CDR1 MDHEN, CDR2 SYDVKM. CDR3 length: 13 amino acids. The CDR3 nucleotides read TGTGCCAGCAGTTTATTTAGTGAGGGCGAGCAGTACGTC. Its translation is CASSLFSEGEQYV.

The rearrangement uses TRBV12-3 or TRBV12-4 and TRBJ2-5; a possible D gene is TRBD1 (6 bases). V was trimmed by 7 bases and J by 4 bases, leaving 19 bases between them. The length of the CDR3 is 15 residues. The CDR3 DNA reads as TGTGCCAGCACCCCAGCCCCAGGGGAAGGAGAGACCCAGTACTTC. Its translation is CASTPAPGEGETQYF.

This clonotype has only a few counts. The chain combines TRBV6-2 or TRBV6-3 with TRBJ2-1, with TRBD2 identical over 9 bases. The CDR3 is 16 amino acids. Germline lookup yields CDR1 MNHEY and CDR2 SVGEGT. The J segment lost 4 bases and the V segment lost 0 bases, leaving 4 bases of the junction unmatched. CDR3 DNA: TGTGCCAGCAGTTACTCGATGGCGGGGGGGTACAATGAGCAGTTCTTC. It translates to CASSYSMAGGYNEQFF.

There are a few counts of this clonotype. J is TRBJ2-2 and V is TRBV6-2 or TRBV6-3; no reliable D call. V lost 7 bases, J lost 3 bases, and 18 bases lay in between. The CDR3 has 16 residues. Germline V gene data show CDR1 as MNHEY and CDR2 as SVGEGT. This chain's CDR3 is CASTQLLRSDTGELFF. The CDR3 region has the DNA TGTGCCAGCACTCAGCTACTACGGTCGGACACCGGGGAGCTGTTTTTT.

The chain has TRBV30 and TRBJ2-1, with D hard to call. Per the germline V gene, CDR1 is GTSNPN and CDR2 is SVGIG (reference sequence). The CDR3 is 11 amino acids. V was pared by 2 bases and J by 9 bases, with 8 bases between. CDR3 sequence: CAWSLGGEQFF. The CDR3 bases are TGTGCCTGGAGTCTGGGCGGTGAGCAGTTCTTC.